The entry that follows covers one T cell receptor beta chain sequence. This record comes from a study of blood T cell repertoires in COVID-19. Study as a whole: From the United States, Italy and Spain came samples of acute and convalescent COVID-19. PBMCs, B-cell-depleted T cells, or T cells provided the cDNA or gDNA that made up the material.

This CDR3 contains 15 residues. Germline assignment: CDR1 LGHNA and CDR2 YSLEER. Losses at the gene ends were 1 base for V and 1 base for J; bases not matched to a gene: 3. As originally analysed: From reference gene primer amplification, estimates of nucleated cell counts were derived. Measured with immunoSEQ multiplex PCR; TCRdb has only the in-frame clones, and not every one. Clone size and the V and J calls come from that table; the DNA yielded D and trimming. The table shows approximately 150,000 clones, with 80% to 90% occurring only once. Material for sequencing was peripheral blood. V usage is TRBV4-3 and J usage is TRBJ1-2; 7 positions match TRBD1. This TCR was sampled from an older woman who had recovered from COVID-19. The CDR3 DNA sequence: TGCGCCAGCAGCCAAGTAAGGGACAGTAACTATGGCTACACCTTC. It encodes CASSQVRDSNYGYTF.